This T cell receptor (beta chain) was identified during a study of blood T cell repertoires in COVID-19. The overall study: Both acute and convalescent COVID-19 samples were obtained from the United States, Italy and Spain. From T cells, B-cell-depleted T cells, or PBMCs came the material, which was cDNA or gDNA.

Per the original data handling: Quantification of nucleated cells was approximated via reference gene primer amplification. Data came from immunoSEQ multiplex PCR; TCRdb stores just in-frame clones and leaves some out. V, J and clone size are taken as reported in that table, and D and trimming were inferred from the DNA itself. The sample carries about 26,000 clones, around 83% recorded once. CDR1 and CDR2 (germline): SGHRS, YFSETQ. The CDR3 sequence is 14 residues long. V dropped 2 bases and J dropped 4; count of bases not matched to a gene: 3. This TCR was sampled from a human donor in a cohort sampled during active COVID-19. Sequencing input: peripheral blood. The V and J genes are TRBV5-1 and TRBJ2-1; 7 bases align to TRBD2. The CDR3 region has the DNA TGCGCCAGCAGCTTCAGCGGGGCGTACAATGAGCAGTTCTTC. It translates to CASSFSGAYNEQFF.